One and the same sample provided the 4 T cell receptor beta chains below, sequenced in a study of CD8 T cells in Susac syndrome. When the RNA was reverse transcribed, random hexamers were used with an input of about 0.5 to 1 ug. Each CDR3 protein gets one entry after TCRdb re-called the immunoSEQ multiplex PCR reads with MiXCR. The sample carries fewer than 150,000 distinct CDR3 sequences, 90% to 95% recorded once. The sequencing sample was made of CD4+ T cells from PBMCs. The receptors were gathered from a human donor in good health.

Here the CDR3 DNA reads TGTGCCACCAGTGTGCCCGGGGAGCTGTTTTTT. This gives the protein CATSVPGELFF. This chain uses TRBV24-1 with TRBJ2-2; no clear D. V lost 5 bases and J lost 6, with 3 bases in between. Germline V lookup: CDR1 KGHDR, CDR2 SFDVKD. This CDR3 comprises 11 residues.

The rearrangement links TRBV29-1 to TRBJ2-1; 16 bases fit TRBD2. J gave up 8 bases and V 1 base, and 5 bases lay outside the gene matches. Germline CDR1 is SQVTM and CDR2 is ANQGSEA. The CDR3 is 16 amino acids. Written as DNA, the CDR3 is TGCAGCGTTGAAGTAACAGGGACTAGCGGGAGGGATGAGCAGTTCTTC. Amino acid sequence: CSVEVTGTSGRDEQFF.

The chain employs TRBV5-1 and TRBJ2-7; tentatively, D is TRBD1 (6 bases). The ends were cut back, 2 bases at V and 12 bases at J, with 27 bases in the middle. Germline values: CDR1 SGHRS, CDR2 YFSETQ. This CDR3 region has 16 residues. CDR3 loop: CASSLLTGTPTPLLYF. The CDR3 bases are TGCGCCAGCAGCTTATTAACCGGGACACCGACCCCGCTCTTGTACTTC.

The V call is TRBV28, the J call TRBJ1-1, with D perhaps TRBD1 (5 bases). CDR1 is MDHEN and CDR2 is SYDVKM in the germline V gene. The CDR3 has 14 amino acids. Trimming cost V 4 bases and J 2 bases, with 11 bases left between them. CDR3 residues: CASSSGRRNTEAFF. The CDR3 coding sequence is TGTGCCAGCAGTTCGGGACGGAGAAACACTGAAGCTTTCTTT.